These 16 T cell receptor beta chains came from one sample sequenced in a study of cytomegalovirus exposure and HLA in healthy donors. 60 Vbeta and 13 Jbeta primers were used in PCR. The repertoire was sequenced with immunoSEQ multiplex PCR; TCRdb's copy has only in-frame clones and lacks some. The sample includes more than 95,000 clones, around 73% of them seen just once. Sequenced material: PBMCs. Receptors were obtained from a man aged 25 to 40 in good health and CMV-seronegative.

Here the CDR3 reads CASSPGQGASKNIQYF. The CDR3 DNA follows: TGTGCCAGCAGCCCCGGACAGGGGGCTTCCAAAAACATTCAGTACTTC. This chain joins TRBV7-9 and TRBJ2-4, with 11 bases identical to TRBD1. The trim removed 5 bases at V and 2 bases at J, leaving 5 bases unmatched. CDR1 and CDR2 from the germline V gene are SEHNR and FQNEAQ (reference sequence). There are 16 residues in the CDR3.

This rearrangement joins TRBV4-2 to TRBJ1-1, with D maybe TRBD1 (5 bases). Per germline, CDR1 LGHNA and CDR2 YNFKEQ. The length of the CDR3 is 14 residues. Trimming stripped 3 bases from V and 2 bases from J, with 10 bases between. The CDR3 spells CASSQPGVNTEAFF. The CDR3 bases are TGTGCCAGCAGCCAGCCGGGGGTTAACACTGAAGCTTTCTTT.

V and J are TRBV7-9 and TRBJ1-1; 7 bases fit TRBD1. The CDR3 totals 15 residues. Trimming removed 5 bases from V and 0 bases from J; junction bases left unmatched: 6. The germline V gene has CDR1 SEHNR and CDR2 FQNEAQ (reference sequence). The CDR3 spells CASSPYRGVNTEAFF. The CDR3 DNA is TGTGCCAGCAGCCCATACAGGGGAGTGAACACTGAAGCTTTCTTT.

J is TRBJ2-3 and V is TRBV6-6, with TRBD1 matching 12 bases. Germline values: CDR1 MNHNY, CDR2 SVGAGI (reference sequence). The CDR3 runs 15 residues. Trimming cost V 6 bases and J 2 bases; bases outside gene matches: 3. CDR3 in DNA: TGTGCCAGCAGGAGGGGACAGGGGGCCACAGATACGCAGTATTTT. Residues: CASRRGQGATDTQYF.

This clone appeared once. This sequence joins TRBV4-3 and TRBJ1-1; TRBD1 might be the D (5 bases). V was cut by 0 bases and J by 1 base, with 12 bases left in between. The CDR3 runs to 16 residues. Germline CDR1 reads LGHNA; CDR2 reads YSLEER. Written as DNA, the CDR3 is TGCGCCAGCAGCCAAGAGATACCTACAGGGAACACTGAAGCTTTCTTT. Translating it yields CASSQEIPTGNTEAFF.

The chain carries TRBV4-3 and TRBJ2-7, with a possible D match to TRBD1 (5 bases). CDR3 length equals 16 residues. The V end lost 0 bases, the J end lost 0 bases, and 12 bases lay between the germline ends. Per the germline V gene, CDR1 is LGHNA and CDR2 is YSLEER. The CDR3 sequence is CASSQDRGASSYEQYF. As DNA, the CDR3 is TGCGCCAGCAGCCAAGATAGGGGCGCAAGCTCCTACGAGCAGTACTTC.

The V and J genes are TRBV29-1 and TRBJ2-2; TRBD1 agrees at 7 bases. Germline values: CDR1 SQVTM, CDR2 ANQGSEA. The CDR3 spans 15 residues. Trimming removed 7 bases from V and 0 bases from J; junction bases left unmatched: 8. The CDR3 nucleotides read TGCAGCGCCAAAACCGGGACAGCGAACACCGGGGAGCTGTTTTTT. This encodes CSAKTGTANTGELFF.

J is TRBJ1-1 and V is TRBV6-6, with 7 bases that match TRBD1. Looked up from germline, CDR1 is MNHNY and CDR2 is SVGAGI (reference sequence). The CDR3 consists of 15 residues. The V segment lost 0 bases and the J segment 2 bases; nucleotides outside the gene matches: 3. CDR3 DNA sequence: TGTGCCAGCAGTTACTCGAGAGGGGGCAACACTGAAGCTTTCTTT. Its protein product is CASSYSRGGNTEAFF.

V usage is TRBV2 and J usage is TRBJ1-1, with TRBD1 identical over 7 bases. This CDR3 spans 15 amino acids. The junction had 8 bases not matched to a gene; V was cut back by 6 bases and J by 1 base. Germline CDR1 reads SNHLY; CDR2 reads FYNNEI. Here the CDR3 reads CASRPEGQPNTEAFF. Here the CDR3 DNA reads TGTGCCAGCAGGCCAGAGGGACAGCCGAACACTGAAGCTTTCTTT.

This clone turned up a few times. The CDR3 DNA reads TGTGCCAGCAGAGGAGAAGGAATCGGTGAGCAGTTCTTC. As protein: CASRGEGIGEQFF. V is TRBV6-6 and J is TRBJ2-1; D unresolved. V was pared by 6 bases and J by 9 bases, with 15 bases between. This CDR3 has 13 residues. Germline-derived CDR1 and CDR2 are MNHNY and SVGAGI (reference sequence).

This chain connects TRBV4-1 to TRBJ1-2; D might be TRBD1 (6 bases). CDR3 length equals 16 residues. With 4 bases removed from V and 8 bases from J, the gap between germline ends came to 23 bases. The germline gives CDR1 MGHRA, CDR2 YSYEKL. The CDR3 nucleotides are TGCGCCAGCAGCCCCCCAGGGGCCCATCCCCCCACCGGCTACACCTTC. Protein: CASSPPGAHPPTGYTF.

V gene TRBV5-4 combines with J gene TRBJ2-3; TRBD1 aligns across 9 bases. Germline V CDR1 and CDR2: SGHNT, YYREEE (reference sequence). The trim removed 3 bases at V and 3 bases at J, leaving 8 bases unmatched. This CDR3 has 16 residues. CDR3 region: CASSSSRDRVTDTQYF. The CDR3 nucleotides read TGTGCCAGCAGCTCCTCCCGGGACAGGGTAACAGATACGCAGTATTTT.

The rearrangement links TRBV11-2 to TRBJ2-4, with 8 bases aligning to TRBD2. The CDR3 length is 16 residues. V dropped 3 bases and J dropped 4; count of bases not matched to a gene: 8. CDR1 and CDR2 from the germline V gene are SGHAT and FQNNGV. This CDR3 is CASSLGGGPSKNIQYF. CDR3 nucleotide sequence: TGTGCCAGCAGCTTGGGCGGGGGGCCGTCAAAAAACATTCAGTACTTC.

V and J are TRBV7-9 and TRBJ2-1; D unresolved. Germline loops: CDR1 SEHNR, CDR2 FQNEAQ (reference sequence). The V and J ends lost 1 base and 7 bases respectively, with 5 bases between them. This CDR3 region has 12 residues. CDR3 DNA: TGTGCCAGCAGCTTAGGTCGTAATGAGCAGTTCTTC. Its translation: CASSLGRNEQFF.

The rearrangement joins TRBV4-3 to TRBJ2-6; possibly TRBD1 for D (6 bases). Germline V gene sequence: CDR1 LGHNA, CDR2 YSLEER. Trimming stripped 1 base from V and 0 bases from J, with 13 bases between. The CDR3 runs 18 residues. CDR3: CASSQAGQISSGANVLTF. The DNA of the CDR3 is TGCGCCAGCAGCCAAGCCGGACAGATTAGCTCTGGGGCCAACGTCCTGACTTTC.

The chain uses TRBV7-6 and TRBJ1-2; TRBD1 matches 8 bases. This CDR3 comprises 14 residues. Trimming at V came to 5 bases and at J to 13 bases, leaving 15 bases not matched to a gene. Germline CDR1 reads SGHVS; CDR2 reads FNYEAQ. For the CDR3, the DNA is TGTGCCAGCAGCCCCCTGGGACAGGCAGGAGGTCTCACCTTC. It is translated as CASSPLGQAGGLTF.